This T cell receptor (beta chain) was identified in a study of cytomegalovirus exposure and HLA in healthy donors. Germline V CDR1 and CDR2: MGHDK, SYGVNS. The ends were cut back, 1 base at V and 1 base at J, with 15 bases in the middle. The CDR3 is 17 residues long. Donors sampled were nominally healthy, though unrecorded immune exposures were likely. PCR amplification relied on 60 Vbeta primers (plus 13 Jbeta primers). Using immunoSEQ multiplex PCR, the repertoire was profiled, and TCRdb retains in-frame clones only, with some absent. Among about 59,000 clones listed, 80% were seen once. Overall study results and limits: Common viral pathogens seemed to be connected with several of the most significant clusters, according to a later analysis.

Concerning this clone itself: No antigen is known for it.

This clonotype was obtained from a woman aged 35 to 49 in good health and CMV-seronegative. The chain joins TRBV25-1 to TRBJ2-3, with D tentatively TRBD2 (5 bases). The source material was PBMCs. The CDR3 sequence is CASSESWGVTRTDTQYF. The DNA for the CDR3 is TGTGCCAGCAGTGAATCGTGGGGAGTAACCCGCACAGATACGCAGTATTTT. Using reference TRBV25-1 and TRBJ2-3 for the parts outside the CDR3, the full variable domain is EADIYQTPRYLVIGTGKKITLECSQTMGHDKMYWYQQDPGMELHLIHYSYGVNSTEKGDLSSESTVSRIRTEHFPLTLESARPSHTSQYLCASSESWGVTRTDTQYFGPGTRLTVL.